One TCR beta chain is described in this entry. No cognate antigen has been identified for it. The record has no base qualities; no much larger clone is one base away. The run used an Illumina HiSeq 1500. TCRdb trimmed public reads at Q25 via fastp, called clones via MiXCR and kept in-frame beta chains. Entries that share a CDR3 protein sequence are merged under the most common genes and DNA. For this sample the table gives fewer than 850,000 distinct CDR3 sequences, of which almost 30% were detected only once. The leading ten clones occupy around 13% of the sample. These data belong to a study of T cell repertoires in cytomegalovirus infection (dated by TCRdb to the late 2010s). Context from the whole study: The peptide stimulations were aimed at well-studied HLA-B-restricted epitopes as well as recently identified HLA-C-restricted CMV epitopes, whose presentation resists viral immunomodulation. Because public TCR beta signatures pointed to carriage of CMV infection together with the matching HLA type, the HLA type of each donor mattered for the analysis. The paper as a whole reports these results and caveats: Cumulative frequency of public TCR beta family members discriminated carriers of CMV infection plus the relevant HLA type in this cohort and an independent approximately 370-donor cohort. In the ex vivo response, HLA-C-restricted CMV-specific TCR beta clonotypes were dominant, and in two of eight donors the single most frequent clonotype came from this HLA-C-restricted group.

The meaning of the sample's treatment or condition label: in vitro stimulation with specific CMV peptide epitopes to enrich CMV-specific T cells. V sheds 6 bases and J sheds 4 bases, leaving 6 bases between their ends. From the cysteine through the phenylalanine, the CDR3 covers 12 amino acids. Only the CDR3 portion is preserved as DNA: 36 bases, with reading frame beginning at the first base. This clonotype was sampled from a human donor in good health (CMV status not recorded). Some clones in this sample may be carry-over from other donors' samples. The chain is made from TRBV12-3 or TRBV12-4 and TRBJ2-2; no D segment can be confidently identified. Material: cultured CD8+ T cells from PBMCs, obtained from culture after CMV antigen stimulation. The CDR3 region has the sequence CASRTLTGELFF. The nucleotide sequence reads as follows: TGTGCCAGCAGAACCCTCACCGGGGAGCTGTTTTTT.